This passage covers 5 T cell receptor beta chains from one sample sequenced in a study of beta chain features in type 1 diabetes. All of the isolated RNA was reverse transcribed, so expressed TCRB transcripts were sequenced. Libraries were prepared by immunoSEQ multiplex PCR; TCRdb keeps only in-frame clonotypes and omits some of them. The sample holds about 620,000 clones, about 16% seen once. The material sequenced was naive CD4+ T cells from blood. All receptors come from a man between 18 and 29 years old in good health.

In this sample, this clone turned up a few times. This specimen includes other DNA sequences encoding the same CDR3. The CDR3 reads CASSLAGGYEQYF. CDR3 nucleotides: TGTGCCAGCAGCTTAGCGGGCGGCTACGAGCAGTACTTC. The V and J genes are TRBV7-9 and TRBJ2-7; D gene unclear. This CDR3 comprises 13 residues. CDR1 is SEHNR and CDR2 is FQNEAQ in the germline V gene (reference sequence). Trimming pared 0 bases from V and 3 bases from J, leaving 6 bases between.

This clone turned up a few times. V gene TRBV7-9 combines with J gene TRBJ2-2, with D uncertain. The CDR3 is 14 amino acids. Germline loops: CDR1 SEHNR, CDR2 FQNEAQ (reference sequence). Trimming left V 10 bases short and J 3 bases short, with 15 bases between. CDR3: CAIQAARDTGELFF. Written as DNA, the CDR3 is TGTGCCATTCAAGCTGCGCGCGACACCGGGGAGCTGTTTTTT. The entire variable domain, with the rest obtained from reference TRBV7-9 and TRBJ2-2, is as follows: DTGVSQNPRHKITKRGQNVTFRCDPISEHNRLYWYRQTLGQGPEFLTYFQNEAQLEKSRLLSDRFSAERPKGSFSTLEIQRTEQGDSAMYLCAIQAARDTGELFFGEGSRLTVL.

This clone was found a few times. V usage is TRBV30 and J usage is TRBJ1-2; D call uncertain. The germline V and J ends were trimmed by 3 bases and 4 bases, with 15 bases remaining between them. The CDR3 extends over 14 amino acids. The germline gives CDR1 GTSNPN, CDR2 SVGIG (reference sequence). CDR3 in amino acids: CAWSLLGGPYGYTF. The CDR3 DNA is TGTGCCTGGAGCCTCCTTGGAGGGCCCTATGGCTACACCTTC.

The V gene is TRBV7-3, the J gene TRBJ2-2, with D possibly being TRBD1 or TRBD2 (5 bases each). The CDR3 is 14 residues long. From germline, CDR1 is SGHTA and CDR2 FQGTGA. The V and J ends lost 7 bases and 7 bases respectively, with 16 bases between them. The CDR3 DNA reads as TGTGCCAGCACCCCCCGAGGGGCGGGCGGGGAGCTGTTTTTT. Protein product: CASTPRGAGGELFF.

The chain is built from TRBV9 and TRBJ1-1; a weak D match, TRBD1 (5 bases). Germline V gene lookup returns CDR1 SGDLS and CDR2 YYNGEE. V lost 2 bases and J lost 1, with 9 bases in between. The CDR3 has 14 amino acids. The chain's CDR3 is CASSVSTENTEAFF. CDR3 DNA sequence: TGTGCCAGCAGCGTGTCGACAGAGAACACTGAAGCTTTCTTT.